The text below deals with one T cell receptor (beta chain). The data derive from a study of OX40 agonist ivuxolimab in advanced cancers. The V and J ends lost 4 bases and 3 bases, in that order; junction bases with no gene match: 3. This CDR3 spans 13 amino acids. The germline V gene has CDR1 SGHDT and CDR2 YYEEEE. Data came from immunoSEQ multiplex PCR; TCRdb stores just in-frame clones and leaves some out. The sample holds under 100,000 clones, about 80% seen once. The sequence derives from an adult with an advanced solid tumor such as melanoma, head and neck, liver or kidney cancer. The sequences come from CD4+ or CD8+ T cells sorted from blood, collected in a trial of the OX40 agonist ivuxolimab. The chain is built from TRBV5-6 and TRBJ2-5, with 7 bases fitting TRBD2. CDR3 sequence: CASSNSGEETQYF. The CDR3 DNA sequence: TGTGCCAGCAGCAACAGCGGGGAAGAGACCCAGTACTTC.